The clone carrying this T cell receptor (beta chain) was observed once. These data originate in a study of CD8 T cells in Susac syndrome. V was shortened by 0 bases and J by 7 bases, with 6 bases between the two germline ends. The CDR3 is 11 residues long. Germline V CDR1 and CDR2: GTSNPN, SVGIG (reference sequence). Roughly 0.45 to 1 ug RNA was reverse transcribed with random hexamers. TCR beta CDR3 was amplified by immunoSEQ covering 54 Vbeta and 13 Jbeta. MiXCR, applied by TCRdb to the immunoSEQ multiplex PCR reads, yields one record per CDR3 protein. This table holds 180,000 or so distinct CDR3 sequences, less than 95% found once. CD8+ and CD4+ T cells from blood underwent TCR beta sequencing. The controls, all healthy donors, were matched for age and sex. While CD8+ and CD4+ T cells were isolated negatively, TEMRA cells were enriched by FACS.

This TCR was sampled from a human donor in good health. The material sequenced was CD4+ T cells from PBMCs. The chain is built from TRBV30 and TRBJ1-2; no reliable D call. CDR3 sequence reads: CAWSVVSGYTF. CDR3 nucleotides: TGTGCCTGGAGTGTAGTTTCTGGCTACACCTTC.